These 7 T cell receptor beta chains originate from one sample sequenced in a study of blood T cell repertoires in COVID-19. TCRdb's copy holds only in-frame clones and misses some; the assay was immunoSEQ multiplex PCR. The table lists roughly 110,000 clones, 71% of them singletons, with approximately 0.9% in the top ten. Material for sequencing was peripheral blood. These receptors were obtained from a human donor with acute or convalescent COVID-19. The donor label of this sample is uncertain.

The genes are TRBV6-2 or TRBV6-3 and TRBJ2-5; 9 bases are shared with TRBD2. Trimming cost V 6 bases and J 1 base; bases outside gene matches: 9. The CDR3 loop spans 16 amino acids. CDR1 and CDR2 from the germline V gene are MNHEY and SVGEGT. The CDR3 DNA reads TGTGCCAGCAGCCCCCGGGGTAGCGGGGGCCAAGAGACCCAGTACTTC. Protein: CASSPRGSGGQETQYF.

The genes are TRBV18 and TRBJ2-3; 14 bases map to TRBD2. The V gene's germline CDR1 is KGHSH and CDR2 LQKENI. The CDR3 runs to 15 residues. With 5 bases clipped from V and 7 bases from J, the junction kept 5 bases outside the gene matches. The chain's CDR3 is CASSETSGGANTQYF. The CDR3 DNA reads TGTGCCAGCTCAGAGACTAGCGGGGGGGCCAATACGCAGTATTTT.

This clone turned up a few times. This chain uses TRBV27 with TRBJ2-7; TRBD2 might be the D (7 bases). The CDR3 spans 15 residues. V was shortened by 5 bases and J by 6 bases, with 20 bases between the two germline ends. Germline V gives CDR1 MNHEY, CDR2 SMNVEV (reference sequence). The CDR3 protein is CASSPWGGAHGEQYF. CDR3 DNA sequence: TGTGCCAGCAGTCCCTGGGGGGGGGCGCATGGCGAGCAGTACTTC.

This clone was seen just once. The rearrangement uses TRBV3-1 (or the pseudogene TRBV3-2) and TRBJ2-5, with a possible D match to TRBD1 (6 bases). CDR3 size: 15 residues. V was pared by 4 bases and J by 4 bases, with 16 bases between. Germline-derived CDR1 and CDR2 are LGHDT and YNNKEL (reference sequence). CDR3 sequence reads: CASSRTGTKLETQYF. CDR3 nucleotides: TGTGCCAGCAGCCGAACCGGGACAAAATTAGAGACCCAGTACTTC.

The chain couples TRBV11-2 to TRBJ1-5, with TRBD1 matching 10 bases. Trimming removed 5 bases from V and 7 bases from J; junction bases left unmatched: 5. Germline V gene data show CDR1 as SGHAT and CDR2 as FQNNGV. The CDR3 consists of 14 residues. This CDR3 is CASSPTGGWQPQHF. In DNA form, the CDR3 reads TGTGCCAGCAGCCCGACAGGGGGCTGGCAGCCCCAGCATTTT.

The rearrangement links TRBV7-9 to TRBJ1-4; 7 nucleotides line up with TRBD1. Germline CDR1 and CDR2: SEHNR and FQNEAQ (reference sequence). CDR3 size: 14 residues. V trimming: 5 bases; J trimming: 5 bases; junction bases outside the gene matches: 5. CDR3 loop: CASSRGTANEKLFF. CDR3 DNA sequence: TGTGCCAGCAGCCGCGGGACAGCGAATGAAAAACTGTTTTTT.

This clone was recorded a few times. The CDR3: CSVVAGLALGDTQYF. The DNA of the CDR3 is TGCAGCGTTGTAGCGGGACTAGCGTTGGGGGATACGCAGTATTTT. The rearrangement uses TRBV29-1 and TRBJ2-3; TRBD2 matches at 10 bases. CDR1 and CDR2 (germline): SQVTM, ANQGSEA. The CDR3 consists of 15 residues. Unmatched junction bases numbered 10, after V lost 4 bases and J lost 6 bases.